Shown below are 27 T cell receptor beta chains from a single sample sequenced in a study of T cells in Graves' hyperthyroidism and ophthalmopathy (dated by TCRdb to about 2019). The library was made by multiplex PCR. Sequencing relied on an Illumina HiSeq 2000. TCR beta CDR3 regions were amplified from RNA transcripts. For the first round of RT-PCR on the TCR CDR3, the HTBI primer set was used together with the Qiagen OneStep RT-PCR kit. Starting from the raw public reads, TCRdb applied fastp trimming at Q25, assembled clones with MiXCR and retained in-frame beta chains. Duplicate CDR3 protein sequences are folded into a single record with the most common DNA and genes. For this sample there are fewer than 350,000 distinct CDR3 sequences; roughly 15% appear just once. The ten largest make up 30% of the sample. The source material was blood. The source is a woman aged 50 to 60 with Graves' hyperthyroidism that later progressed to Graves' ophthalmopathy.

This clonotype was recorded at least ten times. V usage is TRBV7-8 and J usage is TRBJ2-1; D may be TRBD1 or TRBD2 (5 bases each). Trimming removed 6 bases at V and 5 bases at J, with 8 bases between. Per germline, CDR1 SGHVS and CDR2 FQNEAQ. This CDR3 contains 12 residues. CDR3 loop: CASRGTDNEQFF. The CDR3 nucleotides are TGTGCCAGCAGGGGGACCGACAATGAGCAGTTCTTC. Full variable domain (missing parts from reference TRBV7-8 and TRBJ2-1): GAGVSQSPRYKVAKRGQDVALRCDPISGHVSLFWYQQALGQGPEFLTYFQNEAQLDKSGLPSDRFFAERPEGSVSTLKIQRTQQEDSAVYLCASRGTDNEQFFGPGTRLTVL.

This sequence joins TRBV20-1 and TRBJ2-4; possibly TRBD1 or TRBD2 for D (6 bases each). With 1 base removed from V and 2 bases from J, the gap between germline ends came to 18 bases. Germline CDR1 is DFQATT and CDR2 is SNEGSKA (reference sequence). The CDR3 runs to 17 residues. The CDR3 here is CSARVFNLGGPKNIQYF. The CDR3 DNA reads TGCAGTGCTAGAGTGTTTAACTTGGGGGGCCCCAAAAACATTCAGTACTTC.

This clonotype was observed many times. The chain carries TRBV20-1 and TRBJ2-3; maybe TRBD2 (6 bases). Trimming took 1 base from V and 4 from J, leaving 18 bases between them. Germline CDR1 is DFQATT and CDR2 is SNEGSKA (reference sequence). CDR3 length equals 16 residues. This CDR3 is CSARGPETRRPDTQYF. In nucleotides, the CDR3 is TGCAGTGCTAGAGGGCCGGAGACTAGACGCCCAGATACGCAGTATTTT.

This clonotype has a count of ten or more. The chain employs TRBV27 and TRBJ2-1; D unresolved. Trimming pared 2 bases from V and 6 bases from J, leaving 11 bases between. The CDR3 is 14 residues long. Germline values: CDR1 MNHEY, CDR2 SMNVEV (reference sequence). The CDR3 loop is CASSLSRVFNEQFF. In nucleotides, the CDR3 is TGTGCCAGCAGTTTAAGCCGGGTCTTCAATGAGCAGTTCTTC.

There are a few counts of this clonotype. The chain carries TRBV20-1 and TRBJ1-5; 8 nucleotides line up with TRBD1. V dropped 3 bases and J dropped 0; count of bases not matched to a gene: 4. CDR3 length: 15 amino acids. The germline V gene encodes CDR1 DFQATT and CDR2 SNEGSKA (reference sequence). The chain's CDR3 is CSARDRDYSNQPQHF. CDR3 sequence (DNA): TGCAGTGCTAGGGACAGGGACTATAGCAATCAGCCCCAGCATTTT.

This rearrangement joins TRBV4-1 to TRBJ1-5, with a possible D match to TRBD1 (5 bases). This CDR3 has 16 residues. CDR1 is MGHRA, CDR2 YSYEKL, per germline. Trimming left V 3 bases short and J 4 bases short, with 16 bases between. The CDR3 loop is CASSHPALGLNQPQHF. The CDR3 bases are TGCGCCAGCAGCCACCCCGCCTTGGGGCTTAATCAGCCCCAGCATTTT.

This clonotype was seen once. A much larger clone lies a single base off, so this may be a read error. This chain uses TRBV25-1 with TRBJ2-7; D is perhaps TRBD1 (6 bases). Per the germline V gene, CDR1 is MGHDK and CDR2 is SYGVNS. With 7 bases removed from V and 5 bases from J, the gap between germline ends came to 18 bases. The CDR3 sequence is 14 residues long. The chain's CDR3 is CASTQGLTGNEQYF. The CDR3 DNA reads TGTGCCAGCACCCAAGGGCTCACAGGGAACGAGCAGTACTTC.

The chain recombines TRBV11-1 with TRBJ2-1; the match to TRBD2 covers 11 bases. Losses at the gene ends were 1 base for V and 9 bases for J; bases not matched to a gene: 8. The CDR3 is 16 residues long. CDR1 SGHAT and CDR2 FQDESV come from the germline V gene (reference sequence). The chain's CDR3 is CASSLVPGLAAVEQFF. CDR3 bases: TGTGCCAGCAGCTTAGTTCCGGGACTAGCGGCAGTTGAGCAGTTCTTC.

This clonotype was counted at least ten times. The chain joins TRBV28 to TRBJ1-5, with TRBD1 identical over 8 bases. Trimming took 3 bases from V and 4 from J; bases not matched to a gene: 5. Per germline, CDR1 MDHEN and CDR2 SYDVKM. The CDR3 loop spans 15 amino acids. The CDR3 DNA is TGTGCCAGCAGTTTGGTCAGGGGGCCGAATCAGCCCCAGCATTTT. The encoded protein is CASSLVRGPNQPQHF.

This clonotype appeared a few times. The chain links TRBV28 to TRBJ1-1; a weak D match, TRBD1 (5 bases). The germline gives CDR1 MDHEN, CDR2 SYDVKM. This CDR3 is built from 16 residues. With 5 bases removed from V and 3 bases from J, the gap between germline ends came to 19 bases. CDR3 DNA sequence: TGTGCCAGCAGTCCCTCCCGGGGTTCGGGGCACACTGAAGCTTTCTTT. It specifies CASSPSRGSGHTEAFF.

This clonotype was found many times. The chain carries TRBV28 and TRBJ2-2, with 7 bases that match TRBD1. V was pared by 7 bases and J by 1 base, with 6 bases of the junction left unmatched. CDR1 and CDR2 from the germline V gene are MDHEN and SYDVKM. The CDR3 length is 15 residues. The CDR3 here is CASISGQLNTGELFF. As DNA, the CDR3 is TGTGCCAGCATTTCGGGACAGTTGAACACCGGGGAGCTGTTTTTT.

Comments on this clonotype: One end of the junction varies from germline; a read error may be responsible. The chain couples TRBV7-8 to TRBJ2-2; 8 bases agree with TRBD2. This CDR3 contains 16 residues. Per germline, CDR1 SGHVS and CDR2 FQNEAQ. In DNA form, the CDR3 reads TGTGCCAACAGCTTAGCGGGACATCCGAACACCGGGGAGCTGTTTTTT. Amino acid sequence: CANSLAGHPNTGELFF.

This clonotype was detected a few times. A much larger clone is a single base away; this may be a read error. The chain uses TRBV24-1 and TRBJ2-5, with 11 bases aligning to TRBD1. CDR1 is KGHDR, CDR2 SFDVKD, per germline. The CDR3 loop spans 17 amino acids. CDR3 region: CTTSDFNRDRGQETQYF. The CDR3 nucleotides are TGTACCACCAGTGATTTCAACCGGGACAGGGGGCAAGAGACCCAGTACTTC.

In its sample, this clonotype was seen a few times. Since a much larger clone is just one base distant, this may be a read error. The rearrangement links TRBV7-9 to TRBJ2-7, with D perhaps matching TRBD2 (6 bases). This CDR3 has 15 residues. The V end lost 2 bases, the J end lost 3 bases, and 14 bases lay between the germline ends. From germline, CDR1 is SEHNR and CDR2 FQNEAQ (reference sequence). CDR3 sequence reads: CASSLRGGINYEQYF. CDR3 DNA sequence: TGTGCCAGCAGCTTAAGGGGCGGGATTAACTACGAGCAGTACTTC.

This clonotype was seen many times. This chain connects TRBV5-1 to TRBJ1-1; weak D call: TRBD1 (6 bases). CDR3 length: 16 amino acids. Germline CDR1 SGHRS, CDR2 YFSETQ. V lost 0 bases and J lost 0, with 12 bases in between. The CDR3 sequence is CASSLGTDFMNTEAFF. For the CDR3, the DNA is TGCGCCAGCAGCTTGGGGACAGACTTTATGAACACTGAAGCTTTCTTT.

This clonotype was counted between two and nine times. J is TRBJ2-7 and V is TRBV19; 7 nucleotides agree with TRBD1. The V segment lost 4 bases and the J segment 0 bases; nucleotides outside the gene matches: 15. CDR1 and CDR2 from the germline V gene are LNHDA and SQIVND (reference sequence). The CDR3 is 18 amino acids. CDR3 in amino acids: CASSTPTGSLPLSYEQYF. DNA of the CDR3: TGTGCCAGTAGTACACCGACAGGGTCCTTACCTCTCTCCTACGAGCAGTACTTC.

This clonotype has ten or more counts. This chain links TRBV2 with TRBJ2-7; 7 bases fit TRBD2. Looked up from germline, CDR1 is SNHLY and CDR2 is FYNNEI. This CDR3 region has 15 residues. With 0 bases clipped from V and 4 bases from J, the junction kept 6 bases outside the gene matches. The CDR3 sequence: CASSEAGGGYYEQYF. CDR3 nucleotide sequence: TGTGCCAGCAGTGAAGCGGGCGGGGGATATTACGAGCAGTACTTC. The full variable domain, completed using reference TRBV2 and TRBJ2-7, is EPEVTQTPSHQVTQMGQEVILRCVPISNHLYFYWYRQILGQKVEFLVSFYNNEISEKSEIFDDQFSVERPDGSNFTLKIRSTKLEDSAMYFCASSEAGGGYYEQYFGPGTRLTVT.

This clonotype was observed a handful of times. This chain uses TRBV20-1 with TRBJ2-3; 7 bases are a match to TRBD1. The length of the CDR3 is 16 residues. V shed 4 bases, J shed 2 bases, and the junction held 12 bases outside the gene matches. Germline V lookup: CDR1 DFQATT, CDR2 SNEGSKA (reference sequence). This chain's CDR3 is CSATSPGTDPTDTQYF. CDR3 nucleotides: TGCAGTGCTACCTCCCCCGGGACAGACCCCACAGATACGCAGTATTTT.

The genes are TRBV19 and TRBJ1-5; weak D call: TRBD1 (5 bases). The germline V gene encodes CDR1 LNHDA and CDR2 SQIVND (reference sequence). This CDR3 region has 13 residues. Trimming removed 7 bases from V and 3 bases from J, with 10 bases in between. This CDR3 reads CASKARDNQPQHF. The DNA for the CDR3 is TGTGCCAGTAAGGCCAGGGACAATCAGCCCCAGCATTTT.

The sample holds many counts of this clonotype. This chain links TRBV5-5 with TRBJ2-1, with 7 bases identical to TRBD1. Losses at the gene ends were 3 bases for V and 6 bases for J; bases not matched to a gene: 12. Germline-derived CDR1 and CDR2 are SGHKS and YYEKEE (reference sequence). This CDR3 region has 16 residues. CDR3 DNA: TGTGCCAGCAGCTCACAGACAGGGTCGGTTGGCAATGAGCAGTTCTTC. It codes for CASSSQTGSVGNEQFF.

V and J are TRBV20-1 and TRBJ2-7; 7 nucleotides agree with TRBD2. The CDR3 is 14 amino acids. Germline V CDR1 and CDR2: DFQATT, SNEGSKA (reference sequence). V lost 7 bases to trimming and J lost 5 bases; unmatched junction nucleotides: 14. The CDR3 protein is CSVSLGGAGDEQYF. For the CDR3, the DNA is TGCAGTGTTTCACTCGGAGGGGCGGGAGACGAGCAGTACTTC.

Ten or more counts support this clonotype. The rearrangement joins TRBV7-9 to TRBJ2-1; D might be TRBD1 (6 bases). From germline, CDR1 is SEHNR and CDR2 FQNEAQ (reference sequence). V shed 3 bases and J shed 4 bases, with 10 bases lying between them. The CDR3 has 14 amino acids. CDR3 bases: TGTGCCAGCAGCTTTTACAGGGATTACAATGAGCAGTTCTTC. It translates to CASSFYRDYNEQFF.

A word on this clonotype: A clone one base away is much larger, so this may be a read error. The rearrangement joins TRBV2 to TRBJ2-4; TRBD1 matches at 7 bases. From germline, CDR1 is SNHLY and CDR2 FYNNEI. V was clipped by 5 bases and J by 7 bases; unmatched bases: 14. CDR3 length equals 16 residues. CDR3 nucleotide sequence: TGTGCCAGCAGTCCTCTAGGGACAGTCCAGGAGAACATTCAGTACTTC. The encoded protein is CASSPLGTVQENIQYF.

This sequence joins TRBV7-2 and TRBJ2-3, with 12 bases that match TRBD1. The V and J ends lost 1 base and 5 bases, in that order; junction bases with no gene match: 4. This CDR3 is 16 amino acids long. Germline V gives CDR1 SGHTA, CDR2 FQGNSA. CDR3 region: CASSLGDRGRKDTQYF. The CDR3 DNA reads TGTGCCAGCAGCTTAGGGGACAGGGGGCGGAAAGATACGCAGTATTTT.

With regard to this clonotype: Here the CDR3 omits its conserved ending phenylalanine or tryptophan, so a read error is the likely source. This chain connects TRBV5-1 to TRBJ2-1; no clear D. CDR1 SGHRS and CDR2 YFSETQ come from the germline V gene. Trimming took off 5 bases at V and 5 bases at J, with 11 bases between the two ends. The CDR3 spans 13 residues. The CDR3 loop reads CASSGDFNNEQFS. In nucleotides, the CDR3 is TGCGCCAGCAGTGGAGACTTCAACAATGAGCAGTTCTCC.

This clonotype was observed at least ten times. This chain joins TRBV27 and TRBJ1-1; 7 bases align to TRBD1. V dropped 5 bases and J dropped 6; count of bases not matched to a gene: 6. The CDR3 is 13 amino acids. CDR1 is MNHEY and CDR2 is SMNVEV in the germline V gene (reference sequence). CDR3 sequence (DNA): TGTGCCAGCAGTAGTAGGGGGCGGGCTGAAGCTTTCTTT. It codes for CASSSRGRAEAFF.

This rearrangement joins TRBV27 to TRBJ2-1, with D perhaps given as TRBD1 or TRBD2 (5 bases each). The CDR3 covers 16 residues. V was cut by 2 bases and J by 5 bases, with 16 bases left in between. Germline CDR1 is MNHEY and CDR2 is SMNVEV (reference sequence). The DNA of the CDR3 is TGTGCCAGCAGTTTACTATCCGGGGCCGCGAACAATGAGCAGTTCTTC. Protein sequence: CASSLLSGAANNEQFF.